Sequencing of this TCR beta chain was carried out in a study of T cell repertoires in cytomegalovirus infection. The V end was cut by 5 bases, the J end by 4 bases, with 10 bases between. The CDR3 runs 12 residues. Germline V gives CDR1 SQVTM, CDR2 ANQGSEA. TCRdb fed the reads into MiXCR, producing one record per CDR3 protein. Of about 250,000 distinct CDR3 sequences listed, 6% to 8% are singletons. The sample holds many counts of this clonotype. The rearrangement uses TRBV29-1 and TRBJ2-3; D possibly corresponds to TRBD2 (5 bases). Sequencing input: PBMCs. This receptor was obtained from a human donor in good health (CMV status not recorded). Some clones in this sample may be carry-over from other donors' samples. For the CDR3, the DNA is TGCAGCGTTCTCCGGAGGCCAGATACGCAGTATTTT. Its protein is CSVLRRPDTQYF.